This record covers a single T cell receptor (beta chain). The antigen is undetermined. It was with 60 Vbeta and 13 Jbeta primers that the PCR ran. Libraries were prepared by immunoSEQ multiplex PCR; TCRdb keeps only in-frame clonotypes and omits some of them. The data contain over 150,000 clones, around 80% of them singletons. The donors, nominally healthy at sampling, likely had unrecorded immune exposures. Germline CDR1 and CDR2: SGHRS and YFSETQ. V gave up 0 bases and J gave up 5 bases, with 8 bases separating them. The CDR3 consists of 14 residues. The data were obtained in a study of cytomegalovirus exposure and HLA in healthy donors. Study details: Earlier results showed 117 million unique TCR beta sequences derived from roughly 180 million T cells.

Findings and caveats of the study: Later analysis suggested links between common viral pathogens and several top significant clusters. Sequencing had likely introduced a cluster of highly shared sequence variants as an artifact.

The sample was PBMCs. The receptor's source is a man aged 25 to 45 in good health and CMV-seropositive. This chain links TRBV5-1 with TRBJ1-4; a possible D gene is TRBD1 (6 bases). The CDR3: CASSLAQGNEKLFF. As DNA, the CDR3 is TGCGCCAGCAGCTTGGCGCAGGGGAATGAAAAACTGTTTTTT.